This T cell receptor (beta chain) was observed in a study of T cells after somatic rescue of genetic block. In its sample, this clone was seen a few times. CDR3 length: 14 residues. CDR1 and CDR2 from the germline V gene are SQVTM and ANQGSEA. After removal of 3 bases from V and 3 bases from J, the junction contained 8 bases not matched to a gene. Method: immunoSEQ multiplex PCR; TCRdb's copy keeps in-frame clones and lacks some. The sample includes 85,000 to 90,000 clones, 85% to 90% of them seen just once. V gene TRBV29-1 combines with J gene TRBJ2-7; 7 bases fit TRBD1. Sequenced input: peripheral blood mononuclear cells (PBMCs). The receptor comes from a woman between 18 and 29 years old. The CDR3 region is CSVEGPGGVYEQYF. CDR3 coding DNA: TGCAGCGTTGAGGGGCCAGGGGGAGTCTACGAGCAGTACTTC.